The subject of this entry is one T cell receptor beta chain. Its matching antigen is unknown. The CDR3 contains 15 residues. The data originate from a study of T cells expressing NK-cell markers. The overall study: Repertoires of TCR beta were obtained from T cells sorted as CD3+CD56+NKG2C+, CD3+CD56+NKG2C- and CD3+CD56-NKG2C+.

General study results and limits: Questions lingered over whether expanded NKG2C+ T cell clones were HCMV-specific.

The authors made TCR beta cDNA libraries by 5'RACE template switching. This switching added a universal primer site and UMIs. TCRdb re-called the 5' RACE reads and catalogs CDR3 proteins one per entry, DNA excluded. The sample holds about 460,000 distinct CDR3 sequences. The rearrangement joins TRBV12-3 or TRBV12-4 to TRBJ1-1; as DNA is missing, the TRBD1 call by TCRdb cannot be tested. Input material: blood T cells: a sorted CD56 or NKG2C T cell subset, CD4+ or CD8+ T cells, or bulk PBMC T cells (not recorded which). The sequence was collected from a woman aged 45 to 65 in good health. CDR3 protein: CASTPGTGRNTEAFF.